This T cell receptor beta chain comes out of a study of T-cell memory formation after mild COVID-19. General study results and limits: The CD4+ clones that contracted clustered mainly within CM and EM, and the CD8+ clones concentrated in EMRA.

Via MiXCR, TCRdb re-called the 5' RACE reads, giving one row per CDR3 protein. Of tens of thousands of distinct CDR3 sequences detected, around 8% appear once; the ten largest clones hold around 28%. This clonotype was seen ten or more times. Its specificity is not known. CDR3 length: 14 residues. Germline loops: CDR1 SEHNR, CDR2 FQNEAQ (reference sequence). V was trimmed by 5 bases and J by 2 bases, leaving 13 bases between them. This TCR derives from a man younger than 30 who had mild COVID-19 (a few samples of this study predate the infection). Cell type and time point are not known. Specimen: PBMCs or a T cell subset sorted from them (not recorded which). The chain couples TRBV7-9 to TRBJ2-7; tentatively, D is TRBD1 (6 bases). The CDR3 DNA follows: TGTGCCAGCAGCCTGGGGACACTGGCCTACGAGCAGTACTTC. Amino acids: CASSLGTLAYEQYF.